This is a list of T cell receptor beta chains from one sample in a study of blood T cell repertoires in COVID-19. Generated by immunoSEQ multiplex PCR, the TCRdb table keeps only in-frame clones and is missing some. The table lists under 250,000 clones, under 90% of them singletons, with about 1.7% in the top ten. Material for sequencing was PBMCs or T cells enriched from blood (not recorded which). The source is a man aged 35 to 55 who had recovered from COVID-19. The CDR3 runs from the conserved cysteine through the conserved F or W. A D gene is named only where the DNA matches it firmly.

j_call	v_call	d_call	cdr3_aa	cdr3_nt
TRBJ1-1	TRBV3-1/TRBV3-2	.	CASSQDSAGEGTEAFF	TGTGCCAGCAGCCAAGATTCGGCAGGGGAGGGCACTGAAGCTTTCTTT
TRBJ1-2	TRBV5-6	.	CASSEEGIYGYTF	TGTGCCAGCAGCGAGGAGGGGATCTATGGCTACACCTTC
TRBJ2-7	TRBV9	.	CASSVGASVSYEQYF	TGTGCCAGCAGCGTAGGAGCTAGTGTCTCCTACGAGCAGTACTTC
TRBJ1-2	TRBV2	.	CASTPRSLSAGYTF	TGTGCCAGCACCCCCCGTTCCTTGAGCGCTGGCTACACCTTC
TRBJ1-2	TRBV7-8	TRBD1	CASSQGDIPNYGYTF	TGTGCCAGCAGCCAGGGGGACATACCTAACTATGGCTACACCTTC
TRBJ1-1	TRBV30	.	CAQKRSTEAFF	TGTGCCCAAAAAAGGAGCACTGAAGCTTTCTTT
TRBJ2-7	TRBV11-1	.	CASSGQYEQYF	TGTGCCAGCTCAGGGCAGTACGAGCAGTACTTC
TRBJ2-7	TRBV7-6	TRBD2	CASSPLAGTSYEQYF	TGTGCCAGCAGCCCACTAGCGGGCACCTCCTACGAGCAGTACTTC
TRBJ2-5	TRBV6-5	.	CASSGETQYF	TGTGCCAGCTCGGGGGAGACCCAGTACTTC
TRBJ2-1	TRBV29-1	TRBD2	CSVSGTSGNEQFF	TGCAGCGTTTCCGGGACTAGCGGCAATGAGCAGTTCTTC
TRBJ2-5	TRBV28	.	CASGIWAGQETQYF	TGTGCCAGTGGAATATGGGCAGGGCAAGAGACCCAGTACTTC
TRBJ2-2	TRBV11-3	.	CASSRGQNTGELFF	TGTGCCAGCAGCCGGGGACAGAACACCGGGGAGCTGTTTTTT